What follows are 4 T cell receptor beta chains derived from one specimen sequenced in a study of shared clonotypes between healthy human individuals. The protocol was immunoSEQ multiplex PCR, while the TCRdb copy is restricted to in-frame clones and leaves out a portion. The sample shows 2.3 million or so clones, roughly 93% of them seen only once. What was sequenced was naive CD4+ T cells from PBMCs. Subset noted: CD45RA+ positively selected. The receptors shown here come from a man between 18 and 29 years old in good health. Some clones in this sample may be carry-over from other donors' samples.

This chain connects TRBV4-2 to TRBJ2-7, with 11 bases aligning to TRBD1. This CDR3 has 16 amino acids. Germline values: CDR1 LGHNA, CDR2 YNFKEQ. V trimming: 4 bases; J trimming: 5 bases; junction bases outside the gene matches: 10. CDR3 region: CASSPSGTGGGDEQYF. The CDR3, as DNA: TGTGCCAGCAGCCCCTCCGGGACAGGGGGAGGCGACGAGCAGTACTTC.

The chain has TRBV4-3 and TRBJ2-3, with D tentatively TRBD1 or TRBD2 (6 bases each). CDR1 is LGHNA, CDR2 YSLEER, per germline. This CDR3 is 18 amino acids long. The ends were cut back, 2 bases at V and 4 bases at J, with 22 bases in the middle. The DNA for the CDR3 is TGCGCCAGCAGCCAAACGGGGGCGCAGGGGCGAAGGGCAGATACGCAGTATTTT. It yields the protein CASSQTGAQGRRADTQYF.

The CDR3: CASSDVSGDTIYF. The CDR3 nucleotides are TGTGCCAGCAGTGATGTTAGCGGGGACACCATATATTTT. The chain couples TRBV25-1 to TRBJ1-3; D is unresolved. The CDR3 loop spans 13 amino acids. V was shortened by 3 bases and J by 8 bases, with 11 bases between the two germline ends. CDR1 and CDR2 from the germline V gene are MGHDK and SYGVNS.

The gene calls are TRBV15 and TRBJ2-1; a possible D gene is TRBD1 (5 bases). Germline values: CDR1 LNHNV, CDR2 YYDKDF (reference sequence). V was cut by 1 base and J by 6 bases, with 10 bases left in between. The CDR3 loop spans 14 amino acids. The CDR3: CATSRGGSGNEQFF. As DNA, the CDR3 is TGTGCCACCAGCAGAGGGGGCAGTGGCAATGAGCAGTTCTTC.